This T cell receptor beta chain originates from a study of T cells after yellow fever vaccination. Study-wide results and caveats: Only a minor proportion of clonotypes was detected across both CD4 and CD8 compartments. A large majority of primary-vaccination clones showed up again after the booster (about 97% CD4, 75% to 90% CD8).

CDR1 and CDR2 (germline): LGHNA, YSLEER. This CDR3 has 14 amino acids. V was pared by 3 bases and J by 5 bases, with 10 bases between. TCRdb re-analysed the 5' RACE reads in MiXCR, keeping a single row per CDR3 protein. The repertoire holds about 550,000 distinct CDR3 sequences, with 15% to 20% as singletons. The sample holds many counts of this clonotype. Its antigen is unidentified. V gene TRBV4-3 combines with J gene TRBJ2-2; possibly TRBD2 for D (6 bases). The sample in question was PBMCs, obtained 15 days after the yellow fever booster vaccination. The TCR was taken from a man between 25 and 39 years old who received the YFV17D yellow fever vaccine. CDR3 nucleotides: TGCGCCAGCAGCCACGGGAGTCTGACCGGGGAGCTGTTTTTT. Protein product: CASSHGSLTGELFF.